This T cell receptor (beta chain) was sequenced during a study of control samples from healthy donors and cancer patients. Clones were sequenced by immunoSEQ multiplex PCR, and TCRdb holds only the in-frame ones, with some missing. The sample has under 70,000 clones; 90% are singletons. Per the germline V gene, CDR1 is SEHNR and CDR2 is FQNEAQ (reference sequence). This CDR3 spans 15 amino acids. V lost 0 bases and J lost 4; bases outside the gene matches: 5. Sequencing was done on a sample of PBMCs. The clonotype originates from a woman in her fifties or sixties with colorectal cancer. The chain uses TRBV7-9 and TRBJ1-1; 7 positions agree with TRBD1. CDR3 protein: CASSLALGGGTEAFF. The CDR3 DNA is TGTGCCAGCAGCTTAGCGTTAGGGGGCGGCACTGAAGCTTTCTTT. Full variable domain (outside the CDR3, taken from reference TRBV7-9 and TRBJ1-1): DTGVSQNPRHKITKRGQNVTFRCDPISEHNRLYWYRQTLGQGPEFLTYFQNEAQLEKSRLLSDRFSAERPKGSFSTLEIQRTEQGDSAMYLCASSLALGGGTEAFFGQGTRLTVV.